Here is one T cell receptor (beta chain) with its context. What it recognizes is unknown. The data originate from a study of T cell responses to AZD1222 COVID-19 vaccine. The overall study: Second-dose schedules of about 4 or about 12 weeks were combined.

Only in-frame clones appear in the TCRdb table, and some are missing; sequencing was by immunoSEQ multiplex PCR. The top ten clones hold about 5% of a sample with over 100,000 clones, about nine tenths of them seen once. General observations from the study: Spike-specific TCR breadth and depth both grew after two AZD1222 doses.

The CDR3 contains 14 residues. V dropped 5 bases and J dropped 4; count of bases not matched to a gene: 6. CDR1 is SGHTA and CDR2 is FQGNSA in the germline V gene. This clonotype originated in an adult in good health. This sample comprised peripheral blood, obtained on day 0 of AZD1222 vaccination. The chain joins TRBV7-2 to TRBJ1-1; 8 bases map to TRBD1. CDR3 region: CASSPGQGSTEAFF. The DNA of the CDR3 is TGTGCCAGCAGCCCCGGACAGGGAAGCACTGAAGCTTTCTTT.